The rows below give T cell receptor beta chains drawn from one sample of a study of cytomegalovirus exposure and HLA in healthy donors. Produced via immunoSEQ multiplex PCR; TCRdb's table is partial and in-frame only. The sample holds approximately 120,000 clones; 76% are singletons and the top ten take 1.9%. Sequencing was performed on PBMCs. All receptors come from a man aged 50 or older in good health and CMV-seronegative. Each CDR3 is given with its conserved first and last residue. Fields, in order: J gene, clone size, D gene, V gene, CDR3 protein, CDR3 DNA. D genes are given only for firm matches. Clone size is stated in some rows and not others, as once, few, many or a class when expanded.

J: TRBJ1-4; size: many; D: .; V: TRBV4-3; CDR3: CASSPKRGRRNEKLFF; DNA: TGCGCCAGCAGCCCGAAGAGAGGCAGGAGGAATGAAAAACTGTTTTTT
J: TRBJ1-4; size: .; D: .; V: TRBV7-8; CDR3: CASSLFGQLREKLFF; DNA: TGTGCCAGCAGCTTATTCGGCCAATTGCGGGAAAAACTGTTTTTT
J: TRBJ1-1; size: .; D: .; V: TRBV7-8; CDR3: CASSPYFAGGSTEAFF; DNA: TGTGCCAGCAGCCCGTACTTTGCCGGGGGGAGCACTGAAGCTTTCTTT
J: TRBJ1-2; size: .; D: .; V: TRBV7-6; CDR3: CASSFLGQDGYTF; DNA: TGTGCCAGCAGCTTCTTGGGGCAGGATGGCTACACCTTC
J: TRBJ2-1; size: .; D: .; V: TRBV7-8; CDR3: CASSVQGGVYNEQFF; DNA: TGTGCCAGCAGCGTGCAGGGCGGGGTTTACAATGAGCAGTTCTTC
J: TRBJ2-5; size: .; D: TRBD2; V: TRBV7-6; CDR3: CASSFRLAGGNPVWETQYF; DNA: TGTGCCAGCAGCTTTAGACTAGCGGGGGGAAACCCGGTGTGGGAGACCCAGTACTTC
J: TRBJ2-7; size: .; D: .; V: TRBV27; CDR3: CASSLWADYEQYF; DNA: TGTGCCAGCAGTTTATGGGCCGACTACGAGCAGTACTTC
J: TRBJ2-5; size: .; D: .; V: TRBV4-3; CDR3: CASSQEAQGQETQYF; DNA: TGCGCCAGCAGCCAAGAGGCCCAGGGTCAAGAGACCCAGTACTTC
J: TRBJ2-7; size: .; D: TRBD1; V: TRBV4-3; CDR3: CASSQARTGVFEQYF; DNA: TGCGCCAGCAGCCAAGCCCGGACAGGGGTATTCGAGCAGTACTTC
J: TRBJ2-1; size: .; D: .; V: TRBV5-8; CDR3: CASSPTDGRSYNEQFF; DNA: TGTGCCAGCAGCCCAACAGACGGCCGCTCCTACAATGAGCAGTTCTTC
J: TRBJ2-3; size: .; D: TRBD2; V: TRBV7-6; CDR3: CASSLYPLAGGLSDTQYF; DNA: TGTGCCAGCAGCTTATATCCACTAGCGGGGGGGCTCTCAGATACGCAGTATTTT
J: TRBJ2-2; size: .; D: .; V: TRBV18; CDR3: CASSPEGQGRVTGELFF; DNA: TGTGCCAGCTCACCGGAAGGGCAGGGGCGAGTTACCGGGGAGCTGTTTTTT
J: TRBJ2-5; size: .; D: .; V: TRBV7-2; CDR3: CASSLGTGETQYF; DNA: TGTGCCAGCAGCTTAGGGACTGGCGAGACCCAGTACTTC
J: TRBJ1-3; size: .; D: .; V: TRBV4-2; CDR3: CASSQDLTAKGNTIYF; DNA: TGTGCCAGCAGCCAAGATCTTACAGCTAAGGGAAACACCATATATTTT
J: TRBJ2-1; size: .; D: TRBD2; V: TRBV4-2; CDR3: CASSAAGENEQFF; DNA: TGTGCCAGCAGCGCAGCGGGGGAGAATGAGCAGTTCTTC
J: TRBJ2-7; size: .; D: .; V: TRBV19; CDR3: CASSIGSQSYEQYF; DNA: TGTGCCAGTAGTATTGGCAGTCAGTCCTACGAGCAGTACTTC
J: TRBJ1-4; size: few; D: TRBD1; V: TRBV10-3; CDR3: CAISPDRGGEKLFF; DNA: TGTGCCATCAGCCCGGACAGGGGTGGTGAAAAACTGTTTTTT
J: TRBJ2-5; size: .; D: .; V: TRBV5-1; CDR3: CASSTGAQYF; DNA: TGCGCCAGCTCGACGGGGGCCCAGTACTTC
J: TRBJ1-5; size: .; D: TRBD1; V: TRBV19; CDR3: CASTTGQGAYQPQHF; DNA: TGTGCCAGTACCACGGGACAGGGCGCCTATCAGCCCCAGCATTTT
J: TRBJ1-1; size: .; D: .; V: TRBV19; CDR3: CASHDTLNTEAFF; DNA: TGTGCCAGCCACGACACCTTGAACACTGAAGCTTTCTTT
J: TRBJ1-6; size: .; D: TRBD1; V: TRBV7-9; CDR3: CASSEGQGNSPLHF; DNA: TGTGCCAGCAGCGAAGGACAGGGGAATTCACCCCTCCACTTT
J: TRBJ2-2; size: few; D: .; V: TRBV14; CDR3: CASSPLTGELFF; DNA: TGTGCCAGCAGCCCCTTAACCGGGGAGCTGTTTTTT
J: TRBJ2-4; size: few; D: TRBD1; V: TRBV6-6; CDR3: CASSYSRDRGKNIQYF; DNA: TGTGCCAGCAGTTACTCGAGGGACAGGGGCAAAAACATTCAGTACTTC
J: TRBJ1-5; size: .; D: .; V: TRBV4-2; CDR3: CASSQSRTALYSNQPQHF; DNA: TGTGCCAGCAGCCAAAGCCGGACAGCCCTTTATAGCAATCAGCCCCAGCATTTT
J: TRBJ2-7; size: .; D: .; V: TRBV2; CDR3: CASQVRWEQYF; DNA: TGTGCCTCCCAGGTCCGATGGGAGCAGTACTTC
J: TRBJ2-1; size: .; D: .; V: TRBV29-1; CDR3: CSVEDQQHNEQFF; DNA: TGCAGCGTTGAAGATCAACAGCACAATGAGCAGTTCTTC
J: TRBJ1-4; size: .; D: .; V: TRBV7-9; CDR3: CSSRQNPNRGYEKLFF; DNA: TGTTCCAGCAGACAAAACCCCAACCGTGGTTATGAAAAACTGTTTTTT
J: TRBJ2-2; size: few; D: .; V: TRBV5-4; CDR3: CASSLTSGTGELFF; DNA: TGTGCCAGCAGCTTGACCAGCGGGACCGGGGAGCTGTTTTTT
J: TRBJ2-5; size: .; D: .; V: TRBV4-1; CDR3: CASSQDGYRETQYF; DNA: TGCGCCAGCAGCCAAGATGGCTACAGAGAGACCCAGTACTTC
J: TRBJ2-5; size: .; D: TRBD1; V: TRBV5-1; CDR3: CASSRRTGDEETQYF; DNA: TGCGCCAGCAGCCGACGGACAGGGGATGAGGAGACCCAGTACTTC
J: TRBJ1-5; size: few; D: TRBD1; V: TRBV11-2; CDR3: CASSWDRGAHQPQHF; DNA: TGTGCCAGCAGCTGGGACAGGGGGGCCCATCAGCCCCAGCATTTT
J: TRBJ2-1; size: .; D: TRBD1; V: TRBV19; CDR3: CATSDRGLRNEQFF; DNA: TGTGCCACCTCGGACAGGGGGCTCCGCAATGAGCAGTTCTTC
J: TRBJ1-6; size: .; D: .; V: TRBV30; CDR3: CAWSVSGQGGGSPLHF; DNA: TGTGCCTGGAGTGTATCGGGGCAGGGAGGGGGTTCACCCCTCCACTTT
J: TRBJ2-1; size: .; D: .; V: TRBV10-3; CDR3: CAIKGLLSSYNEQFF; DNA: TGTGCCATTAAGGGACTCCTGAGCTCCTACAATGAGCAGTTCTTC
J: TRBJ1-6; size: .; D: .; V: TRBV5-5; CDR3: CASSGHPDSPLHF; DNA: TGTGCCAGCAGCGGACACCCCGATTCACCCCTCCACTTT
J: TRBJ1-5; size: .; D: TRBD1; V: TRBV6-5; CDR3: CASSTDRVAEPQHF; DNA: TGTGCCAGCAGCACGGACAGGGTGGCTGAGCCCCAGCATTTT
J: TRBJ1-3; size: once; D: .; V: TRBV30; CDR3: CAWSYEGSYGNTIYF; DNA: TGTGCCTGGAGTTATGAGGGAAGTTATGGAAACACCATATATTTT
J: TRBJ1-1; size: .; D: .; V: TRBV7-2; CDR3: CASSPNGGQNTEAFF; DNA: TGTGCCAGCAGCCCTAATGGGGGACAGAACACTGAAGCTTTCTTT
J: TRBJ2-7; size: .; D: TRBD2; V: TRBV4-1; CDR3: CASSQALAGNSYEQYF; DNA: TGCGCCAGCAGCCAAGCTCTAGCGGGTAACTCCTACGAGCAGTACTTC
J: TRBJ2-2; size: few; D: .; V: TRBV9; CDR3: CASSDRVGAGDTGELFF; DNA: TGTGCCAGCAGCGATCGGGTGGGGGCAGGGGACACCGGGGAGCTGTTTTTT
J: TRBJ1-2; size: few; D: TRBD1; V: TRBV4-2; CDR3: CASSQVGQGDGRRGYTF; DNA: TGTGCCAGCAGCCAAGTCGGACAGGGAGATGGACGGCGGGGCTACACCTTC
J: TRBJ1-4; size: .; D: TRBD1; V: TRBV28; CDR3: CASSPGGAFEKLFF; DNA: TGTGCCAGCAGTCCAGGGGGCGCTTTTGAAAAACTGTTTTTT
J: TRBJ1-1; size: few; D: TRBD1; V: TRBV19; CDR3: CASERDRGGENTEAFF; DNA: TGTGCCAGTGAGCGGGACAGGGGAGGGGAAAACACTGAAGCTTTCTTT
J: TRBJ1-5; size: .; D: TRBD1; V: TRBV5-1; CDR3: CASSFDGQGNQPQHF; DNA: TGCGCCAGCAGCTTTGACGGACAGGGCAATCAGCCCCAGCATTTT
J: TRBJ2-1; size: few; D: .; V: TRBV6-1; CDR3: CASSELNEQFF; DNA: TGTGCCAGCAGTGAACTCAATGAGCAGTTCTTC
J: TRBJ2-7; size: few; D: TRBD1; V: TRBV5-1; CDR3: CASTITGTGISGGSYEQYF; DNA: TGCGCCAGCACAATTACCGGGACAGGGATATCCGGGGGTTCCTACGAGCAGTACTTC
J: TRBJ1-3; size: few; D: .; V: TRBV6-1; CDR3: CASMAGSGNTIYF; DNA: TGTGCCAGCATGGCAGGTTCTGGAAACACCATATATTTT
J: TRBJ1-2; size: once; D: .; V: TRBV5-1; CDR3: CASSPSSSYGYTF; DNA: TGCGCCAGCAGCCCTAGTTCCTCCTATGGCTACACCTTC
J: TRBJ1-2; size: .; D: TRBD1; V: TRBV19; CDR3: CASRPLTGGYTF; DNA: TGTGCCAGTAGGCCCCTGACAGGGGGCTACACCTTC
J: TRBJ2-7; size: .; D: .; V: TRBV6-1; CDR3: CASTGGSSRTYEQYF; DNA: TGTGCCAGCACCGGAGGGTCTAGCAGGACCTACGAGCAGTACTTC
J: TRBJ1-2; size: .; D: TRBD1; V: TRBV11-2; CDR3: CASSPIIAIRQGSLGYTF; DNA: TGTGCCAGCAGCCCAATCATAGCCATTAGACAGGGGTCCCTTGGCTACACCTTC
J: TRBJ2-7; size: .; D: .; V: TRBV6-6; CDR3: CASSYVDRSYEQYF; DNA: TGTGCCAGCAGTTACGTTGACAGGTCTTACGAGCAGTACTTC
J: TRBJ1-5; size: .; D: TRBD1; V: TRBV2; CDR3: CASSGTGVNQPQHF; DNA: TGTGCCAGCAGTGGGACAGGGGTAAATCAGCCCCAGCATTTT
J: TRBJ2-1; size: .; D: .; V: TRBV5-6; CDR3: CASSFHSGGAQEQFF; DNA: TGTGCCAGCAGCTTTCACAGCGGAGGGGCCCAGGAGCAGTTCTTC
J: TRBJ2-1; size: .; D: .; V: TRBV20-1; CDR3: CSARVRNEQFF; DNA: TGCAGTGCTAGAGTCAGGAATGAGCAGTTCTTC